Below, one T cell receptor beta chain is given with its context. Germline V gene lookup returns CDR1 MRHNA and CDR2 SNTAGT. The CDR3 sequence is 14 residues long. The J segment lost 4 bases and the V segment lost 5 bases, leaving 6 bases of the junction unmatched. This specimen belongs to a study of blood T cell repertoires in COVID-19. Produced via immunoSEQ multiplex PCR; TCRdb's table is partial and in-frame only. The sample contains more than 200,000 clones, just over 90% of which appear only once. This receptor was identified in a young woman who had recovered from COVID-19. This chain links TRBV6-4 with TRBJ2-3; 7 bases agree with TRBD2. Sequenced: PBMCs or T cells enriched from blood (not recorded which). CDR3 DNA sequence: TGTGCCAGCAGTCCGACTGGGGGGGCAGATACGCAGTATTTT. It specifies CASSPTGGADTQYF.